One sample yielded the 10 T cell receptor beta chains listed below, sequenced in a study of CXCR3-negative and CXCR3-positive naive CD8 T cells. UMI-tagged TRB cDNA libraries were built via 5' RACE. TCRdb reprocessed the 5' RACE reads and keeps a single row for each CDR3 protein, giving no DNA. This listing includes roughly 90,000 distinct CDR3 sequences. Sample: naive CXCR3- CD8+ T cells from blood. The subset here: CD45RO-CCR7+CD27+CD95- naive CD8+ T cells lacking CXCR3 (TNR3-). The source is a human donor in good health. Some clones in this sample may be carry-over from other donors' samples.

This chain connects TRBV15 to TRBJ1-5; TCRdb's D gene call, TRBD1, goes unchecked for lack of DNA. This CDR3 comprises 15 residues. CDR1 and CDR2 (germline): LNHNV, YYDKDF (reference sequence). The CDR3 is CATSTSRQGGQPQHF.

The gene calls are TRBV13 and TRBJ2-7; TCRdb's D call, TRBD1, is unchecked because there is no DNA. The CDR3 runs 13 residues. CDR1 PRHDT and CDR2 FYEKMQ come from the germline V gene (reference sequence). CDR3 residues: CASSRGSSYEQYF.

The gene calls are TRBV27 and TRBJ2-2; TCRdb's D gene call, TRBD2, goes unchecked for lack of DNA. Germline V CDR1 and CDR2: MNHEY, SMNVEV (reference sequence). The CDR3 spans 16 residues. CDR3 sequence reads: CASSWTPAGSTGELFF.

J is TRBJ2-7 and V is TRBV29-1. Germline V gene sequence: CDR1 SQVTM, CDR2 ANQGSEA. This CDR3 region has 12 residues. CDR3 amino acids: CSVVVSSYEQYF.

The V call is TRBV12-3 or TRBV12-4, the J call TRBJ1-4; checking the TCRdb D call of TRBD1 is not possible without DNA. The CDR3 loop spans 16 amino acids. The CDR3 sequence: CASSSYRDRGLEKLFF.

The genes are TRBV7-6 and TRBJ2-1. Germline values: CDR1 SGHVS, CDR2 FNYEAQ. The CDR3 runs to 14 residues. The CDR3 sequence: CASSLSGRYNEQFF.

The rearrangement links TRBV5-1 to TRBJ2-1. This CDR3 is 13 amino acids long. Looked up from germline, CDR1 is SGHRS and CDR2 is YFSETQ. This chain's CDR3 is CASSLDQYNEQFF.

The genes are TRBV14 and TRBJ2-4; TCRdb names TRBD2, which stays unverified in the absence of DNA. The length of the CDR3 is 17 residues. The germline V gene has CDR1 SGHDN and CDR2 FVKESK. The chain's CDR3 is CASSQGKIGGDKNIQYF.

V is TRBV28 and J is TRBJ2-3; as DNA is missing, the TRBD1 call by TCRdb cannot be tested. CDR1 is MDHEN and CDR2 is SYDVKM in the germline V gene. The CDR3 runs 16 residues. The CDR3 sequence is CASTKGQEEDTDTQYF.

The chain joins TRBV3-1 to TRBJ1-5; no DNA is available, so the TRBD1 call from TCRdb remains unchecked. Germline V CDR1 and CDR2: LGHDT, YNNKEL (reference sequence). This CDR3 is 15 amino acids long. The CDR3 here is CASSRTGGKNQPQHF.